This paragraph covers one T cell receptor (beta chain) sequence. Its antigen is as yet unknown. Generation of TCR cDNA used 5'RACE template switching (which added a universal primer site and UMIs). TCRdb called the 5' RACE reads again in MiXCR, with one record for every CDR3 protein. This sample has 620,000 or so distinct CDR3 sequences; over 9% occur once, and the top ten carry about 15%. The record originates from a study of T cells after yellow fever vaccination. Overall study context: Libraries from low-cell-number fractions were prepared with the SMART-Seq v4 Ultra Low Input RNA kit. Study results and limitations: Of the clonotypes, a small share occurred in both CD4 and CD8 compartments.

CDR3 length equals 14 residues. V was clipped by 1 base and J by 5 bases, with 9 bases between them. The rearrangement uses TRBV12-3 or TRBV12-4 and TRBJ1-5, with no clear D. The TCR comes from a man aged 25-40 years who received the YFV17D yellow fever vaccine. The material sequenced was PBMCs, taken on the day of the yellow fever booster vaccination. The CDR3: CASSLGIKDQPQHF. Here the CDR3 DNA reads TGTGCCAGCAGTTTAGGGATTAAGGATCAGCCCCAGCATTTT.